These 24 T cell receptor beta chains originate from one sample sequenced in a study of regulatory T cells in long-lasting Graves disease. Time point here: newly diagnosed GD, antithyroid drugs for less than 3 months. Extracted RNA from PBMCs served as the source of the TCR library. CDR3 regions were amplified by Arm-PCR using iRepertoire HTBI primers to build TCR beta libraries. One entry per CDR3 protein, called by TCRdb with MiXCR from the multiplex PCR reads. This sample has roughly 380,000 distinct CDR3 sequences, with 16% found just once. This same sample was also taken into another study, of T cells in Graves' hyperthyroidism and ophthalmopathy.

Sequenced material: peripheral blood mononuclear cells (PBMCs), taken at new diagnosis, from a patient treated with antithyroid drugs. These receptors all stem from a man aged 35 to 55 with Graves disease.

On this clonotype: A much larger clonotype is one base distant, so this may be a read error. The chain carries TRBV5-4 and TRBJ2-1; TRBD2 matches 9 bases. CDR3 length equals 16 residues. CDR1 is SGHNT and CDR2 is YYREEE in the germline V gene (reference sequence). V shed 5 bases, J shed 2 bases, and the junction held 8 bases outside the gene matches. The CDR3 is CASSEVQRGAYNEQFF. Written as DNA, the CDR3 is TGTGCCAGCAGTGAGGTTCAGCGGGGGGCCTACAATGAGCAGTTCTTC.

This chain connects TRBV10-3 to TRBJ1-6; D not resolved. Trimming removed 3 bases from V and 3 bases from J, with 6 bases in between. Germline CDR1 ENHRY, CDR2 SYGVKD. The CDR3 extends over 14 amino acids. The CDR3, as DNA: TGTGCCATCAGTGAACGGGTCTATAATTCACCCCTCCACTTT. Its translation: CAISERVYNSPLHF.

The rearrangement uses TRBV19 and TRBJ2-5; D perhaps matches TRBD2 (6 bases). The CDR3 totals 14 residues. Trimming removed 6 bases from V and 2 bases from J, with 13 bases in between. Germline V CDR1 and CDR2: LNHDA, SQIVND (reference sequence). The CDR3 reads CASRDPGVQETQYF. The CDR3 DNA follows: TGTGCCAGTAGGGACCCGGGAGTTCAAGAGACCCAGTACTTC.

This clonotype has ten or more counts. The gene calls are TRBV6-5 and TRBJ2-1; 8 nucleotides match TRBD2. The CDR3 is made up of 16 amino acids. Trimming removed 4 bases from V and 1 base from J; junction bases left unmatched: 6. From germline, CDR1 is MNHEY and CDR2 SVGAGI. CDR3 protein: CASSSGGGGSYNEQFF. In nucleotides, the CDR3 is TGTGCCAGCAGTTCAGGTGGCGGGGGGTCCTACAATGAGCAGTTCTTC.

A note on this clonotype: A much larger clone lies one base from this, so it may be a read error. The conserved phenylalanine or tryptophan normally closing the CDR3 is absent here, so this likely arose from a read error. The V gene is TRBV27, the J gene TRBJ1-6, with a possible D match to TRBD1 (6 bases). Germline V gene sequence: CDR1 MNHEY, CDR2 SMNVEV (reference sequence). The V end was cut by 5 bases, the J end by 10 bases, with 15 bases between. The CDR3 consists of 14 residues. CDR3 in amino acids: CASSLRQVVSPLHS. In nucleotides, the CDR3 is TGTGCCAGCAGTCTCAGACAGGTCGTCTCACCCCTCCACTCT.

The sample holds many counts of this clonotype. The chain uses TRBV20-1 and TRBJ2-7; 10 nucleotides match TRBD2. V gave up 0 bases and J gave up 0 bases; unmatched junction bases: 8. The CDR3 contains 17 residues. Germline V gene sequence: CDR1 DFQATT, CDR2 SNEGSKA (reference sequence). CDR3 bases: TGCAGTGCTAGAGATCTCCTAGCGGGGGACACCTCCTACGAGCAGTACTTC. This gives the protein CSARDLLAGDTSYEQYF.

This clonotype was seen many times. The chain is built from TRBV18 and TRBJ2-1, with 12 nucleotides matching TRBD2. The CDR3 has 16 residues. Looked up from germline, CDR1 is KGHSH and CDR2 is LQKENI. J gave up 4 bases and V 4 bases, and 5 bases lay outside the gene matches. CDR3 in DNA: TGTGCCAGCTCACGACGTGGGACTAGCGGGTACAATGAGCAGTTCTTC. Translated, it gives CASSRRGTSGYNEQFF.

This clonotype was recorded many times. The V and J genes are TRBV3-1 and TRBJ1-5, with D possibly matching TRBD1 (5 bases). The V and J ends lost 1 base and 5 bases respectively, with 9 bases between them. This CDR3 has 14 amino acids. Germline V lookup: CDR1 LGHDT, CDR2 YNNKEL (reference sequence). The CDR3, as DNA: TGTGCCAGCAGCCAAGGGCAGGGCGATCAGCCCCAGCATTTT. Amino acid sequence: CASSQGQGDQPQHF.

This clonotype was counted at least ten times. The J gene is TRBJ1-1, the V gene TRBV6-1, with a possible D match to TRBD1 (6 bases). The CDR3 has 12 residues. Germline V gene data show CDR1 as MNHNS and CDR2 as SASEGT. The V gene lost 10 bases and the J gene lost 1 base, with 10 bases spanning the gap. Here the CDR3 DNA reads TGTGCCACCGAGGGACAGAACACTGAAGCTTTCTTT. Residues: CATEGQNTEAFF.

This clonotype occurred many times. V usage is TRBV20-1 and J usage is TRBJ2-1; 7 bases fit TRBD2. V dropped 3 bases and J dropped 2; count of bases not matched to a gene: 13. There are 17 residues in the CDR3. Germline values: CDR1 DFQATT, CDR2 SNEGSKA (reference sequence). CDR3 protein: CSASYPPPGTTYNEQFF. The DNA for the CDR3 is TGCAGTGCTAGTTACCCCCCACCGGGGACTACCTACAATGAGCAGTTCTTC.

This clonotype was counted at least ten times. The chain is built from TRBV28 and TRBJ2-7; TRBD1 might be the D (6 bases). The V and J ends lost 3 bases and 3 bases respectively, with 12 bases between them. The CDR3 totals 14 residues. Per the germline V gene, CDR1 is MDHEN and CDR2 is SYDVKM. The CDR3 region is CASSFRGNFYEQYF. For the CDR3, the DNA is TGTGCCAGCAGTTTTAGGGGGAATTTCTACGAGCAGTACTTC.

This clonotype was counted at least ten times. The chain carries TRBV7-3 and TRBJ2-1; D possibly uses TRBD1 or TRBD2 (5 bases each). The V and J ends lost 5 bases and 6 bases respectively, with 17 bases between them. The CDR3 has 15 amino acids. The V gene's germline CDR1 is SGHTA and CDR2 FQGTGA. CDR3 bases: TGTGCCAGCAGCCTAAGTGGGGGTTCGGTCAATGAGCAGTTCTTC. Its translation: CASSLSGGSVNEQFF.

This clonotype was counted at least ten times. The chain joins TRBV20-1 to TRBJ1-1; no firm D call. The CDR3 consists of 11 residues. Germline V lookup: CDR1 DFQATT, CDR2 SNEGSKA (reference sequence). V was clipped by 4 bases and J by 5 bases, with 8 bases between them. The CDR3 region is CSAIIRTEAFF. CDR3 bases: TGCAGTGCTATTATAAGGACTGAAGCTTTCTTT.

Worth noting for this clonotype: This sequence may be a read error, since a much larger clone differs from it by one base. The CDR3 sequence is CASWTGGGTDTRYF. The CDR3 bases are TGTGCCAGCTGGACAGGGGGAGGGACAGATACGCGGTATTTT. V usage is TRBV6-1 and J usage is TRBJ2-3, with 10 bases that match TRBD1. Germline CDR1 reads MNHNS; CDR2 reads SASEGT. The CDR3 contains 14 residues.

The chain couples TRBV7-3 to TRBJ2-2; the D is unclear. The germline V and J ends were trimmed by 2 bases and 5 bases, with 12 bases remaining between them. This CDR3 contains 15 residues. The germline V gene has CDR1 SGHTA and CDR2 FQGTGA. The DNA for the CDR3 is TGTGCCAGCAGCTTATTTGGGCTGGGAACCGGGGAGCTGTTTTTT. Protein: CASSLFGLGTGELFF.

This clonotype was detected ten times or more. The chain has TRBV24-1 and TRBJ1-5; D is perhaps TRBD1 (6 bases). V lost 0 bases, J lost 5 bases, and 25 bases lay in between. CDR3 size: 20 residues. Germline CDR1 reads KGHDR; CDR2 reads SFDVKD. This CDR3 is CATSDLVGLPGVPGYQPQHF. The CDR3 DNA sequence: TGTGCCACCAGTGATTTGGTTGGACTCCCAGGGGTACCGGGTTATCAGCCCCAGCATTTT.

This clonotype was seen many times. The gene calls are TRBV2 and TRBJ1-1; 9 bases fit TRBD1. The CDR3 length is 14 residues. CDR1 is SNHLY and CDR2 is FYNNEI in the germline V gene. J lost 4 bases, V lost 7 bases, and 7 bases had no gene match. The chain's CDR3 is CASTEQGAGTEAFF. CDR3 DNA sequence: TGTGCCAGCACCGAACAGGGGGCGGGCACTGAAGCTTTCTTT.

There are many counts of this clonotype. The chain carries TRBV28 and TRBJ1-1; unclear D gene. Germline assignment: CDR1 MDHEN and CDR2 SYDVKM. V was clipped by 7 bases and J by 4 bases, with 13 bases between them. The CDR3 loop spans 13 amino acids. The CDR3 coding sequence is TGTGCCAGCAATGAGGGCTATAGCACTGAAGCTTTCTTT. Its protein product is CASNEGYSTEAFF.

This clonotype was observed many times. The chain is built from TRBV7-2 and TRBJ2-5; no firm D call. The CDR3 is 13 amino acids. Germline V gives CDR1 SGHTA, CDR2 FQGNSA. V was pared by 1 base and J by 9 bases, with 12 bases between. CDR3: CASSLGLPGPQYF. In DNA, the CDR3 is TGTGCCAGCAGCTTAGGACTGCCTGGCCCCCAGTACTTC.

This clonotype was found many times. V usage is TRBV2 and J usage is TRBJ2-2; 7 bases fit TRBD2. Germline CDR1 is SNHLY and CDR2 is FYNNEI. CDR3 size: 14 residues. After removal of 6 bases from V and 0 bases from J, the junction contained 1 base not matched to a gene. CDR3 nucleotide sequence: TGTGCCAGCAGGAGCGGGGCGAACACCGGGGAGCTGTTTTTT. The encoded protein is CASRSGANTGELFF.

This clonotype was detected ten times or more. The chain is built from TRBV7-9 and TRBJ1-5; no definite D call. The germline V and J ends were trimmed by 4 bases and 8 bases, with 9 bases remaining between them. Germline V gene lookup returns CDR1 SEHNR and CDR2 FQNEAQ (reference sequence). The CDR3 covers 12 residues. The CDR3 reads CASSSPVEPQHF. The CDR3 DNA sequence: TGTGCCAGCAGCTCGCCGGTTGAGCCCCAGCATTTT. Variable domain in full (rest from reference TRBV7-9 and TRBJ1-5): DTGVSQNPRHKITKRGQNVTFRCDPISEHNRLYWYRQTLGQGPEFLTYFQNEAQLEKSRLLSDRFSAERPKGSFSTLEIQRTEQGDSAMYLCASSSPVEPQHFGDGTRLSIL.

This chain links TRBV19 with TRBJ2-1; TRBD1 matches 9 bases. The CDR3 totals 15 residues. V dropped 7 bases and J dropped 4; count of bases not matched to a gene: 8. Germline assignment: CDR1 LNHDA and CDR2 SQIVND (reference sequence). CDR3 nucleotides: TGTGCCAGTATTCCGGGACAGGGTCTGTACAATGAGCAGTTCTTC. Its translation: CASIPGQGLYNEQFF.

The sample holds many counts of this clonotype. The chain joins TRBV6-1 to TRBJ2-3; D possibly corresponds to TRBD1 (5 bases). The CDR3 has 13 residues. V lost 2 bases to trimming and J lost 8 bases, with 11 bases between them. Germline V gene sequence: CDR1 MNHNS, CDR2 SASEGT. The CDR3 loop is CASSESVQGTQYF. CDR3 DNA sequence: TGTGCCAGCAGTGAATCCGTCCAGGGTACGCAGTATTTT.

This clonotype was observed many times. The rearrangement joins TRBV6-2 or TRBV6-3 to TRBJ1-5, with D perhaps TRBD1 (6 bases). The CDR3 runs to 18 residues. The germline V and J ends were trimmed by 2 bases and 6 bases, with 23 bases remaining between them. Germline V CDR1 and CDR2: MNHEY, SVGEGT. CDR3 in DNA: TGTGCCAGCAGTTACAATAACAGGGAAAGGGGAATCGGTCAGCCCCAGCATTTT. Translating it yields CASSYNNRERGIGQPQHF.